The source of this TCR beta chain is a study of cytomegalovirus exposure and HLA in healthy donors. General study findings and limits: The classifier reportedly diagnosed cytomegalovirus status with high sensitivity and specificity. Later analysis suggested links between common viral pathogens and several top significant clusters. Later analysis demonstrated an association between a missense DCLRE1C variant and TCR beta V- and J-gene trimming.

In regard to this clone: Its antigen is currently unknown.

PCR was performed using 60 Vbeta and 13 Jbeta primers. This table comes from immunoSEQ multiplex PCR, and its TCRdb copy is limited to in-frame clones, with some not included. The table for this sample gives around 76,000 clones. This CDR3 contains 14 residues. Germline CDR1 SQVTM, CDR2 ANQGSEA. Trimming took 3 bases from V and 2 from J; bases not matched to a gene: 5. This sequence joins TRBV29-1 and TRBJ2-7; 9 bases line up with TRBD2. The TCR was taken from a boy aged 5 to 17 in good health and CMV-seronegative. The sequenced sample was PBMCs. The CDR3 DNA follows: TGCAGCGTTGAGGTAGCGGGGGCTACCTACGAGCAGTACTTC. It translates to CSVEVAGATYEQYF.